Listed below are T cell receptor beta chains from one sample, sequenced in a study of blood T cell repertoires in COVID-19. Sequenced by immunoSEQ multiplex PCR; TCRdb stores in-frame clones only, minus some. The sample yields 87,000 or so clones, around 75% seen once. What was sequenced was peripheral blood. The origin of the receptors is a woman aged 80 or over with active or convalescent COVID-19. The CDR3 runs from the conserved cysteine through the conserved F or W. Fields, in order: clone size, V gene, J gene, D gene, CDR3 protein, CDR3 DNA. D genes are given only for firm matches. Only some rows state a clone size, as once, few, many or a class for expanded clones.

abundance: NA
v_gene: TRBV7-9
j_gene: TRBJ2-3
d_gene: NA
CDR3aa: CASSSFLVGTDTQYF
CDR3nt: TGTGCCAGCAGCTCTTTTCTAGTCGGCACAGATACGCAGTATTTT

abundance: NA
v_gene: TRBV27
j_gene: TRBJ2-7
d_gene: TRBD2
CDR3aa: CASSLLLAGRDEQYF
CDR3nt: TGTGCCAGCAGTTTATTATTAGCGGGAAGGGACGAGCAGTACTTC

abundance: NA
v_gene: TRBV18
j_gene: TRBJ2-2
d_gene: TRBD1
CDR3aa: CASSPRTGNTGELFF
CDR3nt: TGTGCCAGCTCACCACGGACAGGGAACACCGGGGAGCTGTTTTTT

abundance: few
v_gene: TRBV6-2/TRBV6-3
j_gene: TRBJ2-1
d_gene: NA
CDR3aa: CASSFDYLNEQFF
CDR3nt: TGTGCCAGCAGTTTCGACTACCTCAATGAGCAGTTCTTC

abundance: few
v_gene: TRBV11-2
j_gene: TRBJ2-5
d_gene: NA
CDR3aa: CASSLGGFETQYF
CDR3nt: TGTGCCAGCAGCTTAGGAGGGTTTGAGACCCAGTACTTC

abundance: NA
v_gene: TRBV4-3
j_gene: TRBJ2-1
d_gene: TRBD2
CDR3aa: CASSQAVAGGPGNEQFF
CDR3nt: TGCGCCAGCAGCCAAGCAGTAGCGGGAGGGCCAGGAAATGAGCAGTTCTTC

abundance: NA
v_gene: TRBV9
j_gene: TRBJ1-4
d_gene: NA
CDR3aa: CASSVVGGPNEKLFF
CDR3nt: TGTGCCAGCAGCGTAGTGGGGGGGCCTAATGAAAAACTGTTTTTT

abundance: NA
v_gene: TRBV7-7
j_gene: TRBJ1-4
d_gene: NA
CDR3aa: CASSRGSSPNEKLFF
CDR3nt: TGTGCTAGCAGCCGGGGGAGCAGCCCTAATGAAAAACTGTTTTTT

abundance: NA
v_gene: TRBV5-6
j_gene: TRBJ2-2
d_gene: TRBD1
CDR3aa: CASSFYPGQGFAGELFF
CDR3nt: TGTGCCAGCAGCTTTTATCCGGGACAGGGGTTCGCCGGGGAGCTGTTTTTT

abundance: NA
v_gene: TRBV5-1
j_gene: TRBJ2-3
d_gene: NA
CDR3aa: CASSRGTDTQYF
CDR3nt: TGCGCCAGTAGCCGGGGCACAGATACGCAGTATTTT